This T cell receptor beta chain was observed in a study of T cell responses to AZD1222 COVID-19 vaccine. This CDR3 contains 17 residues. CDR1 and CDR2 (germline): MDHEN, SYDVKM. The germline V and J ends were trimmed by 3 bases and 2 bases, with 19 bases remaining between them. Findings of the study overall: The repertoires were collected only after the peak T cell response.

The protocol was immunoSEQ multiplex PCR, while the TCRdb copy is restricted to in-frame clones and leaves out a portion. The repertoire includes around 150,000 clones, about 88% of them detected once, and 5.5% sits in the top ten. Regarding this clone: The target antigen is unknown.

V is TRBV28 and J is TRBJ1-2; D call uncertain. Sample: peripheral blood, taken on day 0 of AZD1222 vaccination. This TCR came from an adult in good health. CDR3: CASSFSPEEPFNYGYTF. The CDR3 region has the DNA TGTGCCAGCAGTTTTTCCCCGGAGGAGCCCTTCAACTATGGCTACACCTTC.